This TCR beta chain was found in a study of OX40 agonist ivuxolimab in advanced cancers. Study at large: The patients' treatment was ivuxolimab, an agonistic anti-OX40 (CD134) antibody. Study results and limitations: CD4+ and CD8+ blood T cells expanded clonally by week 6 at 0.1 to 3.0 mg/kg.

Repertoires were generated with immunoSEQ multiplex PCR, while TCRdb's copy carries only in-frame clones and drops some. The sample carries roughly 90,000 clones, approximately 90% recorded once. Germline lookup yields CDR1 SGDLS and CDR2 YYNGEE. Deletions cut 0 bases from V and 10 bases from J, with 4 bases between. The CDR3 consists of 11 residues. Concerning this clone: Its antigen remains unidentified.

People who had autoimmune disease history or systemic immunosuppression were excluded. The chain joins TRBV9 to TRBJ2-2; no reliable D call. The clonotype was recovered from an adult with an advanced solid tumor such as melanoma, head and neck, liver or kidney cancer. The sequences come from CD4+ or CD8+ T cells sorted from blood, collected in a trial of the OX40 agonist ivuxolimab. CDR3 DNA sequence: TGTGCCAGCAGCGTAGGATTGGAGCTGTTTTTT. Encoded protein: CASSVGLELFF.